The 27 T cell receptor beta chains reported below all come from one sample, sequenced in a study of blood T cell repertoires in COVID-19. Assay used: immunoSEQ multiplex PCR; TCRdb lists only in-frame clones, some missing. The data hold 200,000 to 250,000 clones, with 86% observed a single time. Sequencing was done on a sample of peripheral blood. The receptors here all came from a woman in her forties or fifties with COVID-19, enrolled during active disease.

The chain employs TRBV7-9 and TRBJ2-7; no firm D call. Trimming cost V 2 bases and J 9 bases, with 14 bases left between them. Germline lookup yields CDR1 SEHNR and CDR2 FQNEAQ (reference sequence). The CDR3 has 13 residues. As DNA, the CDR3 is TGTGCCAGCAGCTTACCCTCCGAGGTTCGGCAGTACTTC. Its translation: CASSLPSEVRQYF.

The chain has TRBV6-2 or TRBV6-3 and TRBJ1-3, with D uncertain. This CDR3 contains 14 residues. Trimming removed 2 bases at V and 3 bases at J, with 8 bases between. Germline lookup yields CDR1 MNHEY and CDR2 SVGEGT. The CDR3 region is CASSYGSGGNTIYF. The DNA of the CDR3 is TGTGCCAGCAGTTACGGATCGGGTGGAAACACCATATATTTT.

This sequence joins TRBV28 and TRBJ2-1, with 13 bases lining up with TRBD2. The CDR3 consists of 20 residues. Germline CDR1 is MDHEN and CDR2 is SYDVKM. V trimming: 4 bases; J trimming: 8 bases; junction bases outside the gene matches: 20. CDR3 nucleotides: TGTGCCAGCAGTTCCCAAGGACTAGCGGGGGACCCGCGAGCGTGGTATGAGCAGTTCTTC. Protein product: CASSSQGLAGDPRAWYEQFF.

The sample holds one count of this clone. CDR3 nucleotide sequence: TGTGCCAGTAGTACCCAACGACAGGGGGCGGGGGATGAGCAGTTCTTC. It specifies CASSTQRQGAGDEQFF. This sequence joins TRBV19 and TRBJ2-1; 10 bases agree with TRBD1. The CDR3 runs 16 residues. V was pared by 4 bases and J by 8 bases, with 11 bases of the junction left unmatched. Per the germline V gene, CDR1 is LNHDA and CDR2 is SQIVND (reference sequence).

J is TRBJ2-3 and V is TRBV5-6, with 7 bases aligning to TRBD2. This CDR3 comprises 15 residues. Germline values: CDR1 SGHDT, CDR2 YYEEEE. Losses at the gene ends were 3 bases for V and 6 bases for J; bases not matched to a gene: 10. The CDR3 is CASSSRAGRKDTQYF. In nucleotides, the CDR3 is TGTGCCAGCAGCTCCCGAGCGGGGAGGAAGGATACGCAGTATTTT.

The chain employs TRBV2 and TRBJ1-2, with D perhaps TRBD1 (5 bases). The CDR3 length is 13 residues. With 3 bases removed from V and 4 bases from J, the gap between germline ends came to 9 bases. Germline-derived CDR1 and CDR2 are SNHLY and FYNNEI. CDR3 nucleotide sequence: TGTGCCAGCAGTGAGGTACAGGCCTATGGCTACACCTTC. Residues: CASSEVQAYGYTF.

The chain couples TRBV2 to TRBJ1-1; D possibly corresponds to TRBD1 (6 bases). The CDR3 runs to 14 residues. CDR1 is SNHLY, CDR2 FYNNEI, per germline. V lost 9 bases and J 1 base, leaving 15 bases between the germline ends. The DNA of the CDR3 is TGTGCCAGTGGGACAAGGGGTAGGAACACTGAAGCTTTCTTT. As protein: CASGTRGRNTEAFF.

The chain combines TRBV2 with TRBJ1-1, with D maybe TRBD1 (6 bases). CDR1 and CDR2 from the germline V gene are SNHLY and FYNNEI. CDR3 length: 14 amino acids. V was cut by 6 bases and J by 2 bases, with 13 bases left in between. CDR3 bases: TGTGCCAGCAGGCTACAGGGTAGAAACACTGAAGCTTTCTTT. Protein sequence: CASRLQGRNTEAFF.

The CDR3 bases are TGTGCCAGCACCCTAGGGGGGGGTAGCAATCAGCCCCAGCATTTT. Its translation is CASTLGGGSNQPQHF. V gene TRBV12-1 combines with J gene TRBJ1-5. TRBV12-1 corresponds to a pseudogene. The length of the CDR3 is 15 residues.

The J gene is TRBJ1-3, the V gene TRBV5-1, with TRBD1 matching 7 bases. J lost 0 bases, V lost 4 bases, and 4 bases had no gene match. Germline assignment: CDR1 SGHRS and CDR2 YFSETQ. The CDR3 is 15 residues long. The chain's CDR3 is CASSPGTDSGNTIYF. The CDR3, as DNA: TGCGCCAGCAGCCCTGGGACAGACTCTGGAAACACCATATATTTT.

V is TRBV3-1 (or the pseudogene TRBV3-2) and J is TRBJ2-5; a weak D match, TRBD2 (7 bases). Germline V gene data show CDR1 as LGHDT and CDR2 as YNNKEL (reference sequence). The CDR3 extends over 14 amino acids. Trimming pared 4 bases from V and 5 bases from J, leaving 14 bases between. CDR3 nucleotide sequence: TGTGCCAGCAGCCGCGCGGGGGCTCTGGAGACCCAGTACTTC. Translating gives CASSRAGALETQYF.

V is TRBV7-9 and J is TRBJ1-1, with D perhaps TRBD1 (5 bases). Germline-derived CDR1 and CDR2 are SEHNR and FQNEAQ (reference sequence). The germline V and J ends were trimmed by 5 bases and 4 bases, with 23 bases remaining between them. The length of the CDR3 is 17 residues. The CDR3 coding sequence is TGTGCCAGCAGCCTTCTTGATATCAGGGTCGGGCCCACTGAAGCTTTCTTT. Its translation: CASSLLDIRVGPTEAFF.

The V call is TRBV7-9, the J call TRBJ2-7; TRBD2 matches 8 bases. CDR3 length: 14 amino acids. The V and J ends lost 8 bases and 6 bases, in that order; junction bases with no gene match: 12. Germline-derived CDR1 and CDR2 are SEHNR and FQNEAQ (reference sequence). CDR3 amino acids: CASGRGGPMGEQYF. CDR3 nucleotides: TGTGCCAGCGGCCGCGGGGGGCCCATGGGCGAGCAGTACTTC.

V is TRBV6-2 or TRBV6-3 and J is TRBJ1-1; D is perhaps TRBD1 (6 bases). This CDR3 region has 16 residues. V lost 2 bases, J lost 2 bases, and 15 bases lay in between. Per germline, CDR1 MNHEY and CDR2 SVGEGT. The CDR3 is CASSYPEDRTNTEAFF. CDR3 in DNA: TGTGCCAGCAGTTACCCCGAGGACAGAACCAACACTGAAGCTTTCTTT.

This clone was observed a few times. This chain links TRBV6-5 with TRBJ1-2; 10 bases are shared with TRBD1. Germline trimming cut 8 bases from V and 6 bases from J; bases unmatched to any gene: 6. Germline V gives CDR1 MNHEY, CDR2 SVGAGI. There are 13 residues in the CDR3. The CDR3 here is CASVRTGGDGYTF. The CDR3 region has the DNA TGTGCCAGCGTAAGGACAGGGGGGGATGGCTACACCTTC.

This clone was seen more than once but under ten times. The V call is TRBV5-4, the J call TRBJ2-7, with 10 nucleotides matching TRBD2. Trimming took 5 bases from V and 1 from J; bases not matched to a gene: 6. This CDR3 contains 15 residues. Germline V gives CDR1 SGHNT, CDR2 YYREEE (reference sequence). This CDR3 is CASSPRTSGSYEQYF. The CDR3 DNA sequence: TGTGCCAGCAGTCCGCGGACTAGCGGTTCCTACGAGCAGTACTTC.

The chain recombines TRBV3-1 (or the pseudogene TRBV3-2) with TRBJ2-5, with 8 bases identical to TRBD2. J gave up 5 bases and V 3 bases, and 8 bases lay outside the gene matches. CDR3 length equals 15 residues. CDR1 is LGHDT and CDR2 is YNNKEL in the germline V gene (reference sequence). The CDR3 sequence is CASSHIREGGETQYF. The CDR3 DNA is TGTGCCAGCAGCCATATCCGGGAGGGAGGGGAGACCCAGTACTTC.

The chain combines TRBV10-3 with TRBJ1-5, with D unresolved. V gave up 3 bases and J gave up 3 bases, with 9 bases separating them. Germline lookup yields CDR1 ENHRY and CDR2 SYGVKD. The CDR3 spans 14 residues. The CDR3 spells CAISDVLNNQPQHF. CDR3 nucleotide sequence: TGTGCCATCAGTGATGTCTTAAACAATCAGCCCCAGCATTTT.

The chain carries TRBV9 and TRBJ2-5; D unresolved. Trimming pared 0 bases from V and 5 bases from J, leaving 14 bases between. CDR3 size: 15 residues. CDR1 and CDR2 from the germline V gene are SGDLS and YYNGEE. The CDR3 protein is CASSVAADDWETQYF. The CDR3, as DNA: TGTGCCAGCAGCGTAGCTGCCGACGACTGGGAGACCCAGTACTTC.

The chain is built from TRBV11-2 and TRBJ1-2; D is uncertain. Between the trimmed V and J ends, which lost 0 bases and 3 bases, there was a span of 5 bases. The germline V gene encodes CDR1 SGHAT and CDR2 FQNNGV. The CDR3 covers 13 residues. The CDR3 sequence: CASSLDSDYGYTF. The DNA of the CDR3 is TGTGCCAGCAGCTTAGACTCGGACTATGGCTACACCTTC.

The genes are TRBV19 and TRBJ1-1; D remains ambiguous. The V and J ends lost 7 bases and 3 bases respectively, with 12 bases between them. This CDR3 has 13 amino acids. Per the germline V gene, CDR1 is LNHDA and CDR2 is SQIVND (reference sequence). CDR3 DNA sequence: TGTGCCAGTAATCTCGGTTTGGACACTGAAGCTTTCTTT. Its translation is CASNLGLDTEAFF.

The chain couples TRBV27 to TRBJ1-3; maybe TRBD1 (6 bases). Trimming took 6 bases from V and 0 from J, leaving 12 bases between them. CDR1 is MNHEY and CDR2 is SMNVEV in the germline V gene (reference sequence). The CDR3 consists of 15 residues. As DNA, the CDR3 is TGTGCCAGCAGCCGGGGACATCCCTCTGGAAACACCATATATTTT. Amino acid sequence: CASSRGHPSGNTIYF.

A remark on this clone: The same CDR3 can be traced to other DNA sequences in this sample. The rearrangement joins TRBV18 to TRBJ2-5; 7 bases fit TRBD1. The trim removed 3 bases at V and 1 base at J, leaving 2 bases unmatched. Germline CDR1 reads KGHSH; CDR2 reads LQKENI. This CDR3 has 14 residues. The DNA of the CDR3 is TGTGCCAGCTCACCCGGGACAGTCCAAGAGACCCAGTACTTC. It is translated as CASSPGTVQETQYF.

The chain is built from TRBV7-3 and TRBJ2-3; 10 bases are shared with TRBD2. CDR3 length: 15 amino acids. Germline V gene sequence: CDR1 SGHTA, CDR2 FQGTGA. V lost 2 bases to trimming and J lost 2 bases; unmatched junction nucleotides: 1. CDR3: CASSLGTSDTDTQYF. The CDR3, as DNA: TGTGCCAGCAGCTTAGGGACTAGCGACACAGATACGCAGTATTTT.

The chain carries TRBV29-1 and TRBJ1-1; possibly TRBD1 for D (5 bases). Germline values: CDR1 SQVTM, CDR2 ANQGSEA. This CDR3 is 13 amino acids long. V lost 7 bases and J 0 bases, leaving 12 bases between the germline ends. Here the CDR3 reads CSETGHMNTEAFF. The CDR3 bases are TGCAGCGAAACTGGACATATGAACACTGAAGCTTTCTTT.

Only a few counts were recorded for this clone. The genes are TRBV5-8 and TRBJ1-2; TRBD1 aligns across 8 bases. The V segment lost 3 bases and the J segment 13 bases; nucleotides outside the gene matches: 5. Germline V gene data show CDR1 as SGHTS and CDR2 as YDEGEE. The CDR3 contains 11 residues. CDR3 region: CASSSGGGLTF. The CDR3 nucleotides are TGTGCCAGCAGCTCAGGGGGCGGACTCACCTTC.

This chain links TRBV10-3 with TRBJ2-3; 7 nucleotides align to TRBD2. The CDR3 extends over 14 amino acids. Per the germline V gene, CDR1 is ENHRY and CDR2 is SYGVKD. The ends lost 2 bases at V and 1 base at J; junction bases unmatched: 0. The CDR3 nucleotides read TGTGCCATCAGTGAGCTAGCGGGCACAGATACGCAGTATTTT. Translation: CAISELAGTDTQYF.